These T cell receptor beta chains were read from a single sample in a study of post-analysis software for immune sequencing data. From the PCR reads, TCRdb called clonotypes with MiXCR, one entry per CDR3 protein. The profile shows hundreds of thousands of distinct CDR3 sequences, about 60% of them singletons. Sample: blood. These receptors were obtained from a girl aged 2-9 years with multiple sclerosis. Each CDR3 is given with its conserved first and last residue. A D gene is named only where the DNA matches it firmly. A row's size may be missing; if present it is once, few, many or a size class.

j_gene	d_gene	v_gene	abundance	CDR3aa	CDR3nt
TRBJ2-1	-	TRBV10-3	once	CAISEYPGEDEQFF	TGTGCCATCAGTGAGTACCCAGGGGAGGATGAGCAGTTCTTC
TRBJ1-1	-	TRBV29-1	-	CSVGSREAGRTEAFF	TGCAGCGTTGGGTCACGGGAGGCAGGTCGAACTGAAGCTTTCTTT
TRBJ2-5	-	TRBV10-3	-	CAISEGWGETQYF	TGTGCCATCAGTGAGGGGTGGGGAGAGACCCAGTACTTC
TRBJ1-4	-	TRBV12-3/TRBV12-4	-	CASSPGQGGFPKEKLFF	TGTGCCAGCAGCCCCGGGCAGGGAGGGTTTCCTAAGGAAAAACTGTTTTTT
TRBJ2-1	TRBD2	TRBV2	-	CASSPPGLGGINEQFF	TGTGCCAGCAGTCCTCCGGGACTAGGGGGAATCAATGAGCAGTTCTTC
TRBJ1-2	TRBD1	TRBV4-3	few	CASSYRQGDGYTF	TGCGCCAGCAGCTACAGACAGGGCGATGGCTACACCTTC
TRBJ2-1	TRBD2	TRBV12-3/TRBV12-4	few	CASSSIRLAWEFF	TGTGCCAGCAGTTCAATACGACTAGCGTGGGAGTTCTTC
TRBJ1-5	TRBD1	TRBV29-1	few	CSVIQGFNQPQHF	TGCAGCGTGATACAGGGGTTCAATCAGCCCCAGCATTTT
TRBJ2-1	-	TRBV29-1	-	CSAPPPGFDEQFF	TGCAGCGCCCCCCCCCCAGGGTTCGATGAGCAGTTCTTC
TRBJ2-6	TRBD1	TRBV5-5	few	CASSLWDRHSGANVRTF	TGTGCCAGCAGCTTGTGGGACAGACACTCTGGGGCCAACGTCCGGACTTTC
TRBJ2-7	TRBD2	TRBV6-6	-	CASKVGLAGSAYEQYF	TGTGCCAGCAAGGTGGGTCTAGCGGGATCCGCCTACGAGCAGTACTTC
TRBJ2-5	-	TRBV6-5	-	CASNPGGEETQYF	TGTGCCAGCAACCCCGGGGGAGAGGAGACCCAGTACTTC
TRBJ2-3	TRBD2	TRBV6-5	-	CASSYPSSGGIDTQYF	TGTGCCAGCAGTTACCCTTCTAGCGGGGGGATAGATACGCAGTATTTT
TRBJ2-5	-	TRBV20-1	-	CSASNEETQYF	TGCAGTGCTAGTAACGAAGAGACCCAGTACTTC
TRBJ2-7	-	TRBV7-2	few	CASSPRPGYSSYEQYF	TGTGCCAGCAGCCCAAGGCCAGGGTACAGCTCCTACGAGCAGTACTTC
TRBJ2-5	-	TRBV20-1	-	CSAAWTAKETQYF	TGCAGTGCAGCGTGGACGGCTAAAGAGACCCAGTACTTC
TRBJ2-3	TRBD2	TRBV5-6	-	CASRAAGNTGTQYF	TGTGCCAGCAGAGCAGCGGGAAATACGGGTACGCAGTATTTT
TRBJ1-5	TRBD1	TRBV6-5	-	CASSGRGRNQPQHF	TGTGCCAGCAGTGGCAGGGGGCGGAATCAGCCCCAGCATTTT
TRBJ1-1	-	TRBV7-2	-	CASSPRRGGTEAFF	TGTGCCAGCAGCCCGCGTCGAGGGGGGACTGAAGCTTTCTTT
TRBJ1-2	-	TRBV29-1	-	CSVEGTYGYTF	TGCAGCGTTGAGGGGACGTATGGCTACACCTTC
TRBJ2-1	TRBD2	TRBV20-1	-	CSARSPSGSNEQFF	TGCAGTGCTAGATCCCCTAGCGGGAGCAATGAGCAGTTCTTC
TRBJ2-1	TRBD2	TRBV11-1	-	CASSNWARPLTRGLAGGPSNEQFF	TGTGCCAGCAGCAATTGGGCCAGGCCTCTTACCCGAGGACTAGCGGGGGGGCCTAGCAATGAGCAGTTCTTC
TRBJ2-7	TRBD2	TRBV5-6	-	CASSPTRTSGIAVNEQYF	TGTGCCAGCAGCCCCACCAGGACTAGCGGGATTGCGGTAAACGAGCAGTACTTC
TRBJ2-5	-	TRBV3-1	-	CASSQDLRGHQETQYF	TGTGCCAGCAGCCAAGACCTCAGGGGACACCAAGAGACCCAGTACTTC
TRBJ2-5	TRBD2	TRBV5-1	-	CASSLGTSGAQETQYF	TGCGCCAGCAGCCTTGGGACTAGCGGGGCCCAAGAGACCCAGTACTTC
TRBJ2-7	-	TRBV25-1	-	CASRGFYEQYF	TGTGCCAGCAGGGGTTTCTACGAGCAGTACTTC
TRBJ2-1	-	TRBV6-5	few	CASRREGWSYNEQFF	TGTGCCAGTCGTCGAGAGGGTTGGTCCTACAATGAGCAGTTCTTC